These 20 T cell receptor beta chains were all obtained from the same sample, sequenced in a study of human T cells and chemical hapten exposure. Noted time point: patch test 2, 6 weeks after DPC sensitization. Described treatment: therapeutic diphenylcyclopropenone sensitization with weekly scalp DPC. TCRdb passed the RACE reads through MiXCR, listing each CDR3 protein once. This repertoire shows under 450,000 distinct CDR3 sequences, about 6.3% found once; its top ten account for around 5.6%. Material: whole blood, obtained in connection with sensitization to the hapten diphenylcyclopropenone (DPC). These receptors were taken from a woman under 30 with alopecia areata. Some clones in this sample may be carry-over from other donors' samples.

In its sample, this clonotype was seen a few times. This chain links TRBV20-1 with TRBJ2-5; D remains unclear. The CDR3 length is 11 residues. The ends were cut back, 2 bases at V and 0 bases at J, with 1 base in the middle. Germline values: CDR1 DFQATT, CDR2 SNEGSKA (reference sequence). CDR3 sequence (DNA): TGCAGTGCTAGATACCAAGAGACCCAGTACTTC. Translation: CSARYQETQYF.

This clonotype appeared a few times. The rearrangement joins TRBV24-1 to TRBJ2-3; 14 positions match TRBD2. Germline-derived CDR1 and CDR2 are KGHDR and SFDVKD. This CDR3 is 16 amino acids long. The junction had 5 bases not matched to a gene; V was cut back by 9 bases and J by 1 base. This CDR3 is CATSQGLAGGTDTQYF. CDR3 coding DNA: TGTGCCACCTCTCAGGGACTAGCGGGGGGCACAGATACGCAGTATTTT.

There are many counts of this clonotype. CDR3 in amino acids: CASRDSASGNTIYF. The CDR3 DNA sequence: TGTGCCAGCAGGGACTCAGCGTCTGGAAACACCATATATTTT. The J gene is TRBJ1-3, the V gene TRBV6-2 or TRBV6-3; D is unclear. From germline, CDR1 is MNHEY and CDR2 SVGEGT. Trimming removed 6 bases from V and 1 base from J, with 10 bases in between. The CDR3 length is 14 residues.

This clonotype was recorded many times. The V gene is TRBV10-3, the J gene TRBJ2-7; TRBD1 matches at 7 bases. Trimming cost V 10 bases and J 0 bases; bases outside gene matches: 15. In germline, CDR1 is ENHRY, CDR2 SYGVKD. CDR3 length: 16 residues. The CDR3 DNA sequence: TGTGCCACCACAGATACCGACGGACAGGACTCCTACGAGCAGTACTTC. It codes for CATTDTDGQDSYEQYF.

This clonotype was counted only a few times. This chain joins TRBV6-5 and TRBJ2-3; 8 bases line up with TRBD2. CDR3 size: 15 residues. Looked up from germline, CDR1 is MNHEY and CDR2 is SVGAGI. The V segment lost 6 bases and the J segment 8 bases; nucleotides outside the gene matches: 13. The CDR3 DNA sequence: TGTGCCAGCAGCCCGTTAGCGGGGTCCTGGGGTACGCAGTATTTT. Amino acid sequence: CASSPLAGSWGTQYF.

This clonotype was counted at least ten times. The V call is TRBV28, the J call TRBJ1-2; the match to TRBD1 covers 9 bases. Germline assignment: CDR1 MDHEN and CDR2 SYDVKM. This CDR3 region has 15 residues. Unmatched junction bases numbered 9, after V lost 4 bases and J lost 6 bases. CDR3 protein: CASSSTGQGVNGYTF. CDR3 nucleotide sequence: TGTGCCAGCAGTTCTACGGGACAGGGAGTTAATGGCTACACCTTC.

This chain joins TRBV3-1 and TRBJ1-4; 9 nucleotides agree with TRBD1. The CDR3 is made up of 16 amino acids. Germline trimming cut 2 bases from V and 4 bases from J; bases unmatched to any gene: 5. From germline, CDR1 is LGHDT and CDR2 YNNKEL (reference sequence). This CDR3 is CASSQFPGQGNEKLFF. In DNA form, the CDR3 reads TGTGCCAGCAGCCAATTCCCGGGACAGGGTAATGAAAAACTGTTTTTT.

The sample holds many counts of this clonotype. This chain links TRBV20-1 with TRBJ1-5; D not resolved. V lost 1 base and J 5 bases, leaving 9 bases between the germline ends. This CDR3 has 13 amino acids. The germline CDR1 and CDR2 sequences are DFQATT and SNEGSKA (reference sequence). CDR3 nucleotides: TGCAGTGCTAGAGGGCAAATCGATCAGCCCCAGCATTTT. Its translation: CSARGQIDQPQHF.

The table lists this clonotype with many counts. A much bigger clone sits one base away, suggesting this may be a read error. J is TRBJ1-1 and V is TRBV5-6; no firm D call. Germline loops: CDR1 SGHDT, CDR2 YYEEEE. V lost 3 bases to trimming and J lost 1 base, with 7 bases between them. This CDR3 has 13 residues. The CDR3 here is CASSSDTNTEAFF. CDR3 bases: TGTGCCAGCAGCTCCGACACGAACACTGAAGCTTTCTTT.

This clonotype was counted only a few times. The CDR3 bases are TGTGCCACCGCGGAGGGGCAGGATCAGCCCCAGCATTTT. Protein: CATAEGQDQPQHF. The rearrangement joins TRBV24-1 to TRBJ1-5; the D gene is possibly TRBD1 (5 bases). This CDR3 is 13 amino acids long. Trimming removed 9 bases from V and 5 bases from J, with 13 bases in between. CDR1 is KGHDR and CDR2 is SFDVKD in the germline V gene.

The CDR3, as DNA: TGTGCCAGCAGTTTACTGGCACGGGTGAACACTGAAGCTTTCTTT. Translation: CASSLLARVNTEAFF. The chain joins TRBV12-3 or TRBV12-4 to TRBJ1-1; D is unresolved. V lost 2 bases and J lost 0, with 10 bases in between. This CDR3 comprises 15 residues.

The table lists this clonotype with a few counts. The rearrangement links TRBV9 to TRBJ2-3; D may be TRBD1 (5 bases). Trimming removed 1 base at V and 1 base at J, with 13 bases between. From germline, CDR1 is SGDLS and CDR2 YYNGEE. This CDR3 region has 16 residues. The CDR3 DNA reads TGTGCCAGCAGCGTACAGGGTTTGGTCGGCACAGATACGCAGTATTTT. This translates into CASSVQGLVGTDTQYF.

The chain couples TRBV20-1 to TRBJ1-4; no clear D gene. The CDR3 covers 14 residues. Trimming left V 0 bases short and J 0 bases short, with 5 bases between. Per germline, CDR1 DFQATT and CDR2 SNEGSKA (reference sequence). CDR3 nucleotides: TGCAGTGCTAGAGAGGTTTCAACTAATGAAAAACTGTTTTTT. Residues: CSAREVSTNEKLFF.

The chain recombines TRBV6-5 with TRBJ2-1; 15 bases align to TRBD2. CDR3 length equals 19 residues. Germline V gene lookup returns CDR1 MNHEY and CDR2 SVGAGI. Trimming at V came to 4 bases and at J to 0 bases, leaving 7 bases not matched to a gene. The CDR3: CASSSWTSGGESSYNEQFF. The CDR3 nucleotides are TGTGCCAGCAGTTCTTGGACTAGCGGGGGGGAGAGCTCCTACAATGAGCAGTTCTTC.

The J gene is TRBJ2-7, the V gene TRBV4-1; TRBD1 agrees at 7 bases. V shed 4 bases, J shed 0 bases, and the junction held 6 bases outside the gene matches. The CDR3 contains 15 residues. Germline V gene sequence: CDR1 MGHRA, CDR2 YSYEKL. The CDR3 coding sequence is TGCGCCAGCAGCCTCGGACAGGTTCGCTCCTACGAGCAGTACTTC. It specifies CASSLGQVRSYEQYF.

This clonotype was found many times. The rearrangement links TRBV4-3 to TRBJ2-3; D might be TRBD2 (5 bases). From germline, CDR1 is LGHNA and CDR2 YSLEER. V lost 4 bases and J lost 11, with 13 bases in between. The CDR3 sequence is 12 residues long. CDR3 nucleotides: TGCGCCAGCAGCCTGTCCCCGGGGAGGCAGTATTTT. Translating gives CASSLSPGRQYF.

The sample holds many counts of this clonotype. The V gene is TRBV12-3 or TRBV12-4, the J gene TRBJ2-1; maybe TRBD2 (5 bases). The CDR3 spans 15 residues. The ends were cut back, 5 bases at V and 10 bases at J, with 21 bases in the middle. The CDR3 DNA is TGTGCCAGCAGTCCCCGGTCGGGGTCCTGGGCGGAGCAGTTCTTC. Translating gives CASSPRSGSWAEQFF.

At least ten counts were recorded for this clonotype. This chain joins TRBV29-1 and TRBJ1-2, with TRBD1 as a possible D gene (5 bases). The CDR3 is 14 amino acids. Looked up from germline, CDR1 is SQVTM and CDR2 is ANQGSEA. V lost 3 bases and J 0 bases, leaving 11 bases between the germline ends. CDR3 sequence (DNA): TGCAGCGTTGAGCCGGGGCCAGCTAACTATGGCTACACCTTC. It specifies CSVEPGPANYGYTF. The whole variable domain, remainder taken from reference TRBV29-1 and TRBJ1-2, is SAVISQKPSRDICQRGTSLTIQCQVDSQVTMMFWYRQQPGQSLTLIATANQGSEATYESGFVIDKFPISRPNLTFSTLTVSNMSPEDSSIYLCSVEPGPANYGYTFGSGTRLTVV.

This clonotype has just a few counts. The chain couples TRBV25-1 to TRBJ2-6; 9 bases fit TRBD1. Per germline, CDR1 MGHDK and CDR2 SYGVNS. The CDR3 loop spans 17 amino acids. V lost 6 bases to trimming and J lost 0 bases; unmatched junction nucleotides: 6. Here the CDR3 DNA reads TGTGCCAGCAGCTATGGGACAGGGCTCTCTGGGGCCAACGTCCTGACTTTC. Residues: CASSYGTGLSGANVLTF.

This clonotype was detected ten times or more. V is TRBV2 and J is TRBJ2-7, with D perhaps matching TRBD1 or TRBD2 (5 bases each). Trimming took 5 bases from V and 0 from J, leaving 17 bases between them. The germline CDR1 and CDR2 sequences are SNHLY and FYNNEI. The CDR3 is 16 residues long. The CDR3 region has the DNA TGTGCCAGCAGTTGGGCCCGGGGACGGAACTCCTACGAGCAGTACTTC. This sequence encodes CASSWARGRNSYEQYF.